The rows below give T cell receptor beta chains drawn from one sample of a study of type 1 and type 2 diabetes patients. MiXCR, run by TCRdb on the multiplex PCR reads, gives a single entry per CDR3 protein. Seen here are fewer than 300,000 distinct CDR3 sequences, 40% to 50% observed once, and the top ten hold approximately 14%. The specimen was peripheral blood mononuclear cells (PBMCs). Every receptor here comes from a man younger than 35 with type 2 diabetes. Both conserved end residues are part of each CDR3. A D gene is named only where the DNA matches it firmly. Not all rows give a size; the values are once, few, many and, for expanded clones, a class.

size: .
D: .
J: TRBJ1-1
V: TRBV12-3/TRBV12-4
CDR3: CATQTATEAFF
DNA: TGTGCCACACAAACGGCGACTGAAGCTTTCTTT

size: few
D: TRBD1
J: TRBJ1-2
V: TRBV13
CDR3: CASSSGTGAYGYTF
DNA: TGTGCCAGCAGCTCCGGGACAGGGGCCTATGGCTACACCTTC

size: .
D: TRBD2
J: TRBJ2-7
V: TRBV2
CDR3: CASSEWVGTSGGYEQYF
DNA: TGTGCCAGCAGTGAATGGGTGGGGACTAGCGGGGGATACGAGCAGTACTTC

size: few
D: .
J: TRBJ1-5
V: TRBV2
CDR3: CASSEWGRSNQPQHF
DNA: TGTGCCAGCAGTGAATGGGGGCGAAGCAATCAGCCCCAGCATTTT

size: medium-sized
D: .
J: TRBJ1-1
V: TRBV19
CDR3: CASTGYTEAFF
DNA: TGTGCCAGTACAGGGTACACTGAAGCTTTCTTT

size: .
D: .
J: TRBJ1-1
V: TRBV5-1
CDR3: CASSLGIGAKTEAFF
DNA: TGCGCCAGCAGCTTGGGAATAGGGGCTAAAACTGAAGCTTTCTTT

size: .
D: TRBD1
J: TRBJ1-1
V: TRBV7-2
CDR3: CASSNRNRGSTEAFF
DNA: TGTGCCAGCAGCAACCGGAACAGGGGAAGTACTGAAGCTTTCTTT

size: .
D: TRBD1
J: TRBJ1-2
V: TRBV12-3/TRBV12-4
CDR3: CASSGTALYGYTF
DNA: TGTGCCAGCAGCGGGACAGCTCTCTATGGCTACACCTTC

size: .
D: .
J: TRBJ1-1
V: TRBV19
CDR3: CASSIRLITEAFF
DNA: TGTGCCAGTAGTATACGCTTGATTACTGAAGCTTTCTTT

size: .
D: TRBD1
J: TRBJ2-7
V: TRBV19
CDR3: CASSSPGQGNYEQYF
DNA: TGTGCCAGTAGTAGCCCGGGACAGGGTAACTACGAGCAGTACTTC

size: many
D: .
J: TRBJ1-1
V: TRBV19
CDR3: CASSLQVGNTEAFF
DNA: TGTGCCAGTAGTTTACAGGTTGGGAACACTGAAGCTTTCTTT

size: many
D: TRBD2
J: TRBJ2-7
V: TRBV2
CDR3: CASTPSSGSHYEQYF
DNA: TGTGCCAGCACCCCGTCTAGCGGGAGTCACTACGAGCAGTACTTC

size: .
D: .
J: TRBJ2-2
V: TRBV19
CDR3: CASSIGFGAGELFF
DNA: .

size: .
D: .
J: TRBJ2-4
V: TRBV20-1
CDR3: CSARVVGGIQYF
DNA: TGCAGTGCTAGAGTAGTCGGTGGCATTCAGTACTTC

size: .
D: .
J: TRBJ1-5
V: TRBV10-1
CDR3: CASSVPNQPQHF
DNA: TGCGCCAGCAGTGTCCCTAATCAGCCCCAGCATTTT

size: many
D: .
J: TRBJ1-2
V: TRBV6-1
CDR3: CASSEGDRNYGYTF
DNA: TGTGCCAGCAGTGAAGGAGACAGGAACTATGGCTACACCTTC

size: few
D: .
J: TRBJ1-2
V: TRBV12-3/TRBV12-4
CDR3: CASSSRGRADGYTF
DNA: TGTGCCAGCTCCTCTCGAGGGAGGGCGGATGGCTACACCTTC